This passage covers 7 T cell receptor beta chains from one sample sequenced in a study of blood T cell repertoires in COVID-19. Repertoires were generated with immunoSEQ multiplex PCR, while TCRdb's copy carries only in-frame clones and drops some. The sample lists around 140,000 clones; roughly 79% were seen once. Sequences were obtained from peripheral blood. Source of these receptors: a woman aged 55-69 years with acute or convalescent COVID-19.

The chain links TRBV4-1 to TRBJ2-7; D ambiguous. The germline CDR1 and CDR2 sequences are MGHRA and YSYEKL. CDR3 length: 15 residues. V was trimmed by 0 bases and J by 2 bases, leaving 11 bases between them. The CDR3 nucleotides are TGCGCCAGCAGCCAAGAGTGGGCAGAGACCTACGAGCAGTACTTC. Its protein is CASSQEWAETYEQYF.

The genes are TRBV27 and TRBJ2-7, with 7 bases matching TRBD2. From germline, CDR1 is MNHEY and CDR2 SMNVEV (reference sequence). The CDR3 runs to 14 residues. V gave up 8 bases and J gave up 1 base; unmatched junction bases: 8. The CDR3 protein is CASGRTSPSYEQYF. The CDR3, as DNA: TGTGCCAGCGGAAGGACTAGTCCGTCCTACGAGCAGTACTTC.

Written as DNA, the CDR3 is TGTGCCAGCAGCTTAGGCGTTAGCCTCGAGCAGTACTTC. The encoded protein is CASSLGVSLEQYF. The chain employs TRBV7-9 and TRBJ2-7; D is unresolved. CDR1 and CDR2 (germline): SEHNR, FQNEAQ (reference sequence). Trimming stripped 1 base from V and 6 bases from J, with 10 bases between. The CDR3 runs to 13 residues.

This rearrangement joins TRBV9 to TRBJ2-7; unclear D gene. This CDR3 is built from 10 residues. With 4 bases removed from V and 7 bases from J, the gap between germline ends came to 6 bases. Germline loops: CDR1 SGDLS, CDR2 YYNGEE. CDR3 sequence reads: CASSTLEQYF. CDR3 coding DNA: TGTGCCAGCAGCACTCTTGAGCAGTACTTC. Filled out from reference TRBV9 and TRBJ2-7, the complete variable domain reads DSGVTQTPKHLITATGQRVTLRCSPRSGDLSVYWYQQSLDQGLQFLIQYYNGEERAKGNILERFSAQQFPDLHSELNLSSLELGDSALYFCASSTLEQYFGPGTRLTVT.

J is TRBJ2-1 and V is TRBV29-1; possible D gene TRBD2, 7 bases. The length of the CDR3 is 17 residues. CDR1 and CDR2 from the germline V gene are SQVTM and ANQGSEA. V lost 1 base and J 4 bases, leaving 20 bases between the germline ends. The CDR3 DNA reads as TGCAGCGTTGAAGGCCGTTCAGGGGCGGGGGCTTACAATGAGCAGTTCTTC. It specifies CSVEGRSGAGAYNEQFF.

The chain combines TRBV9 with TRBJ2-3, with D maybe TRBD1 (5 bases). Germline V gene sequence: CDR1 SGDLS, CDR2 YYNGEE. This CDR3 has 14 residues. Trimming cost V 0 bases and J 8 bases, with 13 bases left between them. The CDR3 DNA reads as TGTGCCAGCAGCGTAGGGTCATTGGGGCGTACGCAGTATTTT. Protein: CASSVGSLGRTQYF.

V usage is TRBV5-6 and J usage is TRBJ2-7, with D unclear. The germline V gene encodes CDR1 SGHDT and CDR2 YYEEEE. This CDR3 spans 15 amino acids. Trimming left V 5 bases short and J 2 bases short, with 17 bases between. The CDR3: CASSIAPSEAYEQYF. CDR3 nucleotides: TGTGCCAGCAGTATTGCTCCTTCTGAGGCCTACGAGCAGTACTTC.